These T cell receptor beta chains were read from a single sample in a study of cytomegalovirus exposure and HLA in healthy donors. Sequenced by immunoSEQ multiplex PCR; TCRdb stores in-frame clones only, minus some. The sample holds 200,000 to 250,000 clones; roughly 83% are singletons and the top ten take roughly 0.75%. What was sequenced was PBMCs. The receptors here all came from a boy between 2 and 10 years old in good health and CMV-seronegative. Each CDR3 is given with its conserved first and last residue. Fields, in order: clone size, D gene, V gene, J gene, CDR3 protein, CDR3 DNA. D genes are given only for firm matches. For some rows the clone size is stated as once, few or many, or as a class when expanded; others skip it.

clone_size: .
d_call: TRBD1
v_call: TRBV6-6
j_call: TRBJ2-7
cdr3_aa: CASRRDRKSYEQYF
cdr3_nt: TGTGCCAGCAGGAGGGACAGGAAATCCTACGAGCAGTACTTC

clone_size: few
d_call: TRBD1
v_call: TRBV6-5
j_call: TRBJ1-6
cdr3_aa: CASSASTGEISPLHF
cdr3_nt: TGTGCCAGCAGTGCCTCGACAGGGGAGATTTCACCCCTCCACTTT

clone_size: .
d_call: .
v_call: TRBV28
j_call: TRBJ2-5
cdr3_aa: CASSLLPLSWETQYF
cdr3_nt: TGTGCCAGCAGTTTACTTCCCCTAAGCTGGGAGACCCAGTACTTC

clone_size: .
d_call: TRBD1
v_call: TRBV6-1
j_call: TRBJ1-2
cdr3_aa: CASSGTGANYGYTF
cdr3_nt: TGTGCCAGCAGCGGGACAGGGGCGAACTATGGCTACACCTTC

clone_size: .
d_call: .
v_call: TRBV5-6
j_call: TRBJ1-3
cdr3_aa: CASSLGSYSGNTIYF
cdr3_nt: TGTGCCAGCAGCTTGGGTAGCTACTCTGGAAACACCATATATTTT

clone_size: .
d_call: .
v_call: TRBV7-9
j_call: TRBJ1-1
cdr3_aa: CASSLLTQNTEAFF
cdr3_nt: TGTGCCAGCAGCTTATTGACTCAGAACACTGAAGCTTTCTTT

clone_size: .
d_call: .
v_call: TRBV9
j_call: TRBJ2-2
cdr3_aa: CASSVAGGHTGELFF
cdr3_nt: TGTGCCAGCAGCGTAGCGGGGGGCCACACCGGGGAGCTGTTTTTT

clone_size: .
d_call: TRBD2
v_call: TRBV7-2
j_call: TRBJ2-1
cdr3_aa: CASSLVLAESGEQFF
cdr3_nt: TGTGCCAGCAGCTTAGTACTAGCGGAGTCCGGGGAGCAGTTCTTC

clone_size: once
d_call: .
v_call: TRBV4-2
j_call: TRBJ2-7
cdr3_aa: CASSQRQGFYEQYF
cdr3_nt: TGTGCCAGCAGCCAACGGCAGGGCTTCTACGAGCAGTACTTC

clone_size: .
d_call: .
v_call: TRBV30
j_call: TRBJ1-1
cdr3_aa: CAWKLGVQAFF
cdr3_nt: TGTGCCTGGAAGTTAGGGGTCCAAGCTTTCTTT

clone_size: .
d_call: TRBD1
v_call: TRBV7-9
j_call: TRBJ1-2
cdr3_aa: CASSYIYRGSYGYTF
cdr3_nt: TGTGCCAGCAGCTACATCTACAGGGGGAGCTATGGCTACACCTTC

clone_size: few
d_call: TRBD1
v_call: TRBV4-1
j_call: TRBJ1-4
cdr3_aa: CASSRGQENEKLFF
cdr3_nt: TGCGCCAGCAGCCGCGGACAGGAAAATGAAAAACTGTTTTTT

clone_size: .
d_call: TRBD2
v_call: TRBV7-9
j_call: TRBJ2-7
cdr3_aa: CASSSGLGYEQYF
cdr3_nt: TGTGCCAGCAGCTCGGGACTAGGCTACGAGCAGTACTTC

clone_size: .
d_call: .
v_call: TRBV5-1
j_call: TRBJ1-2
cdr3_aa: CASSLGGDRYGYTF
cdr3_nt: TGCGCCAGCAGCTTGGGGGGGGATCGCTATGGCTACACCTTC

clone_size: .
d_call: .
v_call: TRBV29-1
j_call: TRBJ1-4
cdr3_aa: CSVGEQGAFEKLFF
cdr3_nt: TGCAGCGTTGGGGAACAGGGAGCTTTCGAAAAACTGTTTTTT

clone_size: once
d_call: TRBD2
v_call: TRBV6-5
j_call: TRBJ2-2
cdr3_aa: CACTGGTGTGELFF
cdr3_nt: TGTGCCTGCACGGGGGGTACGGGAACCGGGGAGCTGTTTTTT

clone_size: .
d_call: .
v_call: TRBV7-6
j_call: TRBJ1-6
cdr3_aa: CASSLAQGNSPLHF
cdr3_nt: TGTGCCAGCAGCTTAGCCCAGGGAAACTCACCCCTCCACTTT

clone_size: .
d_call: .
v_call: TRBV5-1
j_call: TRBJ2-7
cdr3_aa: CASSSWFIIGPYEQYF
cdr3_nt: TGCGCCAGCAGCTCCTGGTTTATAATTGGGCCCTACGAGCAGTACTTC

clone_size: .
d_call: TRBD2
v_call: TRBV10-3
j_call: TRBJ2-1
cdr3_aa: CAIRRTSGGWQFF
cdr3_nt: TGTGCCATCAGGAGGACTAGCGGGGGTTGGCAGTTCTTC

clone_size: .
d_call: .
v_call: TRBV6-4
j_call: TRBJ1-1
cdr3_aa: CASSDFRGSRNTEAFF
cdr3_nt: TGTGCCAGCAGTGACTTCCGAGGCTCGCGGAACACTGAAGCTTTCTTT

clone_size: .
d_call: .
v_call: TRBV6-6
j_call: TRBJ2-3
cdr3_aa: CASKTEAGPTDTQYF
cdr3_nt: TGTGCCAGCAAAACGGAGGCGGGGCCCACAGATACGCAGTATTTT

clone_size: .
d_call: .
v_call: TRBV5-1
j_call: TRBJ2-7
cdr3_aa: CASSLDPTYEQYF
cdr3_nt: TGCGCCAGCAGCTTGGATCCCACCTACGAGCAGTACTTC

clone_size: .
d_call: .
v_call: TRBV14
j_call: TRBJ2-5
cdr3_aa: CASSQDPRDETQYF
cdr3_nt: TGTGCCAGCAGCCAAGATCCCAGGGATGAGACCCAGTACTTC

clone_size: .
d_call: .
v_call: TRBV30
j_call: TRBJ2-7
cdr3_aa: CAWSTGGLGWYF
cdr3_nt: TGTGCCTGGTCCACGGGCGGGTTGGGGTGGTACTTC

clone_size: .
d_call: .
v_call: TRBV19
j_call: TRBJ2-2
cdr3_aa: CASSIVGGTGELFF
cdr3_nt: TGTGCCAGTAGTATCGTAGGAGGCACCGGGGAGCTGTTTTTT

clone_size: .
d_call: .
v_call: TRBV5-1
j_call: TRBJ2-7
cdr3_aa: CASSFDSYEQYF
cdr3_nt: TGCGCCAGCAGCTTTGATAGCTACGAGCAGTACTTC

clone_size: few
d_call: .
v_call: TRBV6-6
j_call: TRBJ2-7
cdr3_aa: CASSYFGFYEQYF
cdr3_nt: TGTGCCAGCAGTTACTTCGGGTTCTACGAGCAGTACTTC

clone_size: .
d_call: TRBD2
v_call: TRBV5-1
j_call: TRBJ2-3
cdr3_aa: CASNRLAGGGGLTDTQYF
cdr3_nt: TGCGCCAGCAACCGGCTAGCGGGAGGAGGGGGGCTCACAGATACGCAGTATTTT

clone_size: .
d_call: .
v_call: TRBV6-6
j_call: TRBJ2-3
cdr3_aa: CATYSRTDTQYF
cdr3_nt: TGTGCCACGTACTCTAGGACAGATACGCAGTATTTT

clone_size: .
d_call: .
v_call: TRBV18
j_call: TRBJ1-1
cdr3_aa: CASSPDMLNTEAFF
cdr3_nt: TGTGCCAGCTCACCGGACATGCTGAACACTGAAGCTTTCTTT

clone_size: .
d_call: TRBD2
v_call: TRBV7-2
j_call: TRBJ2-5
cdr3_aa: CASSLGFWRGQETQYF
cdr3_nt: TGTGCCAGCAGCTTAGGGTTTTGGCGGGGGCAAGAGACCCAGTACTTC

clone_size: once
d_call: TRBD2
v_call: TRBV12-5
j_call: TRBJ2-7
cdr3_aa: CASGLRLAGRYSYEQYF
cdr3_nt: TGTGCTAGTGGTTTAAGGCTAGCGGGGCGCTACTCCTACGAGCAGTACTTC

clone_size: .
d_call: TRBD1
v_call: TRBV11-3
j_call: TRBJ2-2
cdr3_aa: CASSSPGQGTGGELFF
cdr3_nt: TGTGCCAGCAGCTCACCGGGACAGGGGACCGGGGGGGAGCTGTTTTTT

clone_size: .
d_call: TRBD2
v_call: TRBV19
j_call: TRBJ2-2
cdr3_aa: CASSSILAGAGELFF
cdr3_nt: TGTGCCAGTAGTAGCATACTAGCGGGAGCGGGGGAGCTGTTTTTT

clone_size: .
d_call: .
v_call: TRBV28
j_call: TRBJ1-6
cdr3_aa: CASSLGVRGDSPLHF
cdr3_nt: TGTGCCAGCAGTTTGGGGGTCAGGGGTGATTCACCCCTCCACTTT

clone_size: .
d_call: .
v_call: TRBV13
j_call: TRBJ1-1
cdr3_aa: CASSFGTRRTEAFF
cdr3_nt: TGTGCCAGCAGCTTTGGGACAAGAAGGACTGAAGCTTTCTTT

clone_size: few
d_call: TRBD1
v_call: TRBV6-1
j_call: TRBJ2-7
cdr3_aa: CASWGQGPYEQYF
cdr3_nt: TGTGCCAGCTGGGGACAGGGCCCCTACGAGCAGTACTTC

clone_size: .
d_call: .
v_call: TRBV11-2
j_call: TRBJ2-3
cdr3_aa: CASSRPPWVATDTQYF
cdr3_nt: TGTGCCAGCAGCCGACCCCCGTGGGTAGCCACAGATACGCAGTATTTT

clone_size: .
d_call: .
v_call: TRBV7-3
j_call: TRBJ2-5
cdr3_aa: CASSTAPRETQYF
cdr3_nt: TGTGCCAGCAGCACGGCCCCCAGGGAGACCCAGTACTTC

clone_size: .
d_call: TRBD1
v_call: TRBV7-9
j_call: TRBJ1-1
cdr3_aa: CASSVGQGQAFF
cdr3_nt: TGTGCCAGCAGCGTCGGACAGGGGCAAGCTTTCTTT

clone_size: .
d_call: TRBD2
v_call: TRBV7-2
j_call: TRBJ2-3
cdr3_aa: CASSLEVLAGPSYTDTQYF
cdr3_nt: TGTGCCAGCAGCTTAGAGGTACTAGCGGGACCTTCCTACACAGATACGCAGTATTTT

clone_size: .
d_call: .
v_call: TRBV19
j_call: TRBJ2-2
cdr3_aa: CASSTHGAGELFF
cdr3_nt: TGTGCCAGTAGTACCCACGGGGCCGGGGAGCTGTTTTTT

clone_size: .
d_call: .
v_call: TRBV11-2
j_call: TRBJ2-5
cdr3_aa: CASSWVKGQGQETQYF
cdr3_nt: TGTGCCAGCAGCTGGGTGAAGGGGCAGGGCCAAGAGACCCAGTACTTC

clone_size: .
d_call: .
v_call: TRBV19
j_call: TRBJ2-5
cdr3_aa: CASRSWGPEETQYF
cdr3_nt: TGTGCCAGTAGGTCCTGGGGCCCCGAAGAGACCCAGTACTTC

clone_size: .
d_call: .
v_call: TRBV12-2
j_call: TRBJ1-3
cdr3_aa: CASPGNRDGGNTIYF
cdr3_nt: TGTGCAAGTCCCGGCAACAGGGACGGTGGAAACACCATATATTTT

clone_size: few
d_call: .
v_call: TRBV5-6
j_call: TRBJ1-4
cdr3_aa: CASSLVPGEKLFF
cdr3_nt: TGTGCCAGCAGCTTGGTCCCCGGTGAAAAACTGTTTTTT

clone_size: .
d_call: .
v_call: TRBV7-3
j_call: TRBJ2-7
cdr3_aa: CASSLGLGDEQYF
cdr3_nt: TGTGCCAGCAGCTTAGGACTCGGGGACGAGCAGTACTTC

clone_size: .
d_call: .
v_call: TRBV13
j_call: TRBJ2-3
cdr3_aa: CASSLGRTDTQYF
cdr3_nt: TGTGCCAGCAGCTTAGGCAGAACAGATACGCAGTATTTT

clone_size: .
d_call: TRBD1
v_call: TRBV28
j_call: TRBJ1-1
cdr3_aa: CASPSAGQANTEAFF
cdr3_nt: TGTGCCAGCCCGAGCGCCGGACAGGCGAACACTGAAGCTTTCTTT

clone_size: .
d_call: TRBD1
v_call: TRBV30
j_call: TRBJ1-1
cdr3_aa: CARTSGTGAESEAFF
cdr3_nt: TGTGCCCGAACTTCCGGGACAGGGGCCGAGAGTGAAGCTTTCTTT

clone_size: .
d_call: .
v_call: TRBV9
j_call: TRBJ2-6
cdr3_aa: CASSVDRGTNVLTF
cdr3_nt: TGTGCCAGCAGCGTAGACCGGGGAACCAACGTCCTGACTTTC

clone_size: .
d_call: .
v_call: TRBV7-9
j_call: TRBJ2-5
cdr3_aa: CASEGQETQYF
cdr3_nt: TGTGCCAGCGAGGGACAAGAGACCCAGTACTTC

clone_size: .
d_call: TRBD2
v_call: TRBV27
j_call: TRBJ2-5
cdr3_aa: CASSPLGAGGHYYF
cdr3_nt: TGTGCCAGCAGTCCCCTGGGGGCGGGAGGCCATTATTACTTC

clone_size: few
d_call: .
v_call: TRBV25-1
j_call: TRBJ2-7
cdr3_aa: CASSRDYYEQYF
cdr3_nt: TGTGCCAGCAGTCGGGATTATTACGAGCAGTACTTC

clone_size: .
d_call: TRBD1
v_call: TRBV7-6
j_call: TRBJ1-1
cdr3_aa: CASSLGGQGSEAFF
cdr3_nt: TGTGCCAGCAGCTTAGGGGGACAGGGCTCTGAAGCTTTCTTT

clone_size: .
d_call: .
v_call: TRBV29-1
j_call: TRBJ2-7
cdr3_aa: CSVRAALPYEQYF
cdr3_nt: TGCAGCGTCCGCGCAGCGCTACCCTACGAGCAGTACTTC

clone_size: .
d_call: .
v_call: TRBV5-6
j_call: TRBJ2-4
cdr3_aa: CASSLSGGVPRVQYF
cdr3_nt: TGTGCCAGCAGCTTGTCGGGCGGGGTACCCCGCGTTCAGTACTTC

clone_size: .
d_call: .
v_call: TRBV9
j_call: TRBJ2-3
cdr3_aa: CASSVDGGAGEDTQYF
cdr3_nt: TGTGCCAGCAGCGTAGACGGTGGGGCAGGGGAAGATACGCAGTATTTT

clone_size: .
d_call: .
v_call: TRBV10-3
j_call: TRBJ2-1
cdr3_aa: CAISEPRGSGWNEQFF
cdr3_nt: TGTGCCATCAGTGAGCCCCGGGGGAGCGGGTGGAATGAGCAGTTCTTC

clone_size: .
d_call: TRBD2
v_call: TRBV19
j_call: TRBJ2-7
cdr3_aa: CASSIGLAGGSSYEQYF
cdr3_nt: TGTGCCAGTAGTATAGGTTTAGCGGGCGGAAGCTCCTACGAGCAGTACTTC